The TCR beta chain described here comes from a study of persistence of HIV-infected CD4 T cells. Lysates of CMV-infected fibroblasts at roughly 10 ug/mL stimulated these cells. CD40L-negative CD69-negative CD45RO-high memory CD4+ T cells were sorted as populations depleted of antigen-responding cells. An approximately 19-hour stimulation of CD8-depleted PBMCs used anti-CD28/CD49d costimulation, CD40-blocking antibody and enfuvirtide. This CDR3 comprises 14 residues. Germline assignment: CDR1 DFQATT and CDR2 SNEGSKA (reference sequence). V lost 3 bases to trimming and J lost 9 bases, with 15 bases between them. Study results and limitations: Antigen-responding cells were enriched for degenerate expanded CDR3beta sequences. TCRbeta richness was lower in CMV- and Gag-responding cells than in anti-CD3/anti-CD28-responding cells.

The immunoSEQ assay was version 4, run in survey mode. Template was genomic DNA at 8 to 10 ng/uL, with up to roughly 1 ug used per sample. Method: immunoSEQ multiplex PCR; TCRdb's copy keeps in-frame clones and lacks some. The table lists 50,000 or so clones, around 72% of them singletons, with around 3% in the top ten. Remarks on this clone: Antigen unknown.

This chain joins TRBV20-1 and TRBJ1-6; D possibly corresponds to TRBD1 (5 bases). This clonotype was sampled from an adult man with HIV who was CMV-seropositive. Sequences were derived from CD4+ T cells sorted from PBMCs after approximately 19-hour stimulation, sampled from a patient who received antiretroviral therapy. CDR3 DNA sequence: TGCAGTGCTAGTAGCGACAGAGCTTTTTCACCCCTCCACTTT. The encoded protein is CSASSDRAFSPLHF.